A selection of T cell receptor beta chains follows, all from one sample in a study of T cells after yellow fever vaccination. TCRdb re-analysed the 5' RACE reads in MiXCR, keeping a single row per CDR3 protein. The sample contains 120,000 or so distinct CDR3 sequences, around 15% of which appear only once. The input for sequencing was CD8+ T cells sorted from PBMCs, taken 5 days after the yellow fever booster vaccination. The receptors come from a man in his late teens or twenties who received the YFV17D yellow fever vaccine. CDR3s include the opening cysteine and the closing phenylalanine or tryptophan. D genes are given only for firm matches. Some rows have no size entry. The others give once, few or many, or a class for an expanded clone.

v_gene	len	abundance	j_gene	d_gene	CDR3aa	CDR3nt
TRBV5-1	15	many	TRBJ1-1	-	CASSLEADLNTEAFF	TGCGCCAGCAGCTTGGAAGCAGACTTGAACACTGAAGCTTTCTTT
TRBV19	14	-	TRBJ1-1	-	CASSIQTGPTEAFF	TGTGCCAGTAGCATTCAAACCGGGCCCACTGAAGCTTTCTTT
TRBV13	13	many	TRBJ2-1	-	CASSLQSYNEQFF	TGTGCCAGCAGCTTACAATCCTACAATGAGCAGTTCTTC
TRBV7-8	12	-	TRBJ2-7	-	CASTRAAGEQYF	TGTGCCAGCACCCGGGCAGCAGGGGAGCAGTACTTC
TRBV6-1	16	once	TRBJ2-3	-	CASSEVPATSTDTQYF	TGTGCCAGCAGTGAAGTCCCGGCGACTAGCACAGATACGCAGTATTTT
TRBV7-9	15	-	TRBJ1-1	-	CASSLIPATGSEAFF	TGTGCCAGCAGCTTAATCCCGGCGACGGGTTCTGAAGCTTTCTTT
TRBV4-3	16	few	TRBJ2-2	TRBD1	CASSHRQGANTGELFF	TGCGCCAGCAGCCACAGACAGGGGGCAAACACCGGGGAGCTGTTTTTT
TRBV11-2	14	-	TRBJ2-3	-	CASSRQSSTDTQYF	TGTGCCAGCAGCCGACAGAGCAGCACAGATACGCAGTATTTT
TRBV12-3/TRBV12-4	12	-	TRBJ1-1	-	CASSLGGSEAFF	TGTGCCAGCAGTTTAGGGGGGTCTGAAGCTTTCTTT
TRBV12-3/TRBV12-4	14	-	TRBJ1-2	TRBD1	CASSPDRGAYGYTF	TGTGCCAGCAGCCCGGACAGGGGGGCCTATGGCTACACCTTC
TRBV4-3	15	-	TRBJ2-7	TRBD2	CASSQDLSGGDEQYF	TGCGCCAGCAGCCAAGACCTTTCTGGGGGGGACGAGCAGTACTTC
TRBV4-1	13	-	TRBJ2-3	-	CASSPTPSDTQYF	TGCGCCAGCAGCCCGACACCCTCAGATACGCAGTATTTT
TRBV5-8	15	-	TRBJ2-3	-	CASSPGAGGTDTQYF	TGTGCCAGCAGCCCCGGGGCAGGGGGCACAGATACGCAGTATTTT
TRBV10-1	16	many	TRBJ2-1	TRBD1	CASSVTTGDSYNEQFF	TGCGCCAGCAGTGTAACCACAGGGGACTCCTACAATGAGCAGTTCTTC
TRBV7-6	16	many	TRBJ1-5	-	CASSLGSGYSNQPQHF	TGTGCCAGCAGCTTAGGGTCGGGTTATAGCAATCAGCCCCAGCATTTT
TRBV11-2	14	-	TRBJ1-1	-	CASSSLGQNTEAFF	TGTGCCAGCAGCTCCCTGGGACAGAACACTGAAGCTTTCTTT
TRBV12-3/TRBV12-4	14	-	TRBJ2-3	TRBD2	CASTSGGDTDTQYF	TGTGCCAGCACAAGCGGGGGAGACACAGATACGCAGTATTTT
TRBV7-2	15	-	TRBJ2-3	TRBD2	CASSHGTSGSDTQYF	TGTGCCAGCAGCCACGGGACTAGCGGGTCGGATACGCAGTATTTT
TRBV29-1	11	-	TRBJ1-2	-	CSVIGRSGYTF	TGCAGCGTTATCGGCCGGTCGGGCTACACCTTC
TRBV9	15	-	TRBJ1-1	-	CASSPSKGLNTEAFF	TGTGCCAGCAGCCCCAGTAAGGGTTTGAACACTGAAGCTTTCTTT
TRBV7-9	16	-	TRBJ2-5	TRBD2	CASSSPTSGVAETQYF	TGTGCCAGCAGCTCGCCTACTAGCGGGGTGGCGGAGACCCAGTACTTC
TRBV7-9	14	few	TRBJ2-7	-	CASSLRDRTYEQYF	TGTGCCAGCAGCCTGCGGGACAGAACCTACGAGCAGTACTTC
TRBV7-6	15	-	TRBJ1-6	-	CASSRTGGDNSPLHF	TGTGCCAGCAGCCGTACGGGGGGGGATAATTCACCCCTCCACTTT
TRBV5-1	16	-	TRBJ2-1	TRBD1	CASSLTGDRFYNEQFF	TGCGCCAGCAGCCTTACCGGGGACAGGTTTTACAATGAGCAGTTCTTC